The 22 T cell receptor beta chains below were found in one sample sequenced in a study of monozygotic twins with inflammatory bowel disease. From the 5' RACE reads, TCRdb lists one entry per CDR3 protein and no DNA. The table gives 300,000 to 350,000 distinct CDR3 sequences; the top ten clones make up around 2% of it. Material for sequencing was blood. The receptors were sampled from a human donor with ulcerative colitis or Crohn's disease, or a healthy co-twin of an affected twin (not recorded which).

The chain has TRBV12-3 or TRBV12-4 and TRBJ1-3. The CDR3 loop spans 13 amino acids. The CDR3 is CASSLSGRNTIYF.

This chain joins TRBV5-1 and TRBJ1-5; with no DNA, the TCRdb D assignment of TRBD1 cannot be verified. CDR3 length: 16 amino acids. Per the germline V gene, CDR1 is SGHRS and CDR2 is YFSETQ. The CDR3 loop is CASSLGDRGGNQPQHF.

V and J are TRBV7-3 and TRBJ2-1; the D call of TRBD1 rests on TCRdb alone, since no DNA is present to check it. The germline CDR1 and CDR2 sequences are SGHTA and FQGTGA. The CDR3 has 14 residues. CDR3 in amino acids: CASSLLGPYNEQFF.

CDR3: CASRFRNRDGYTF. The chain is built from TRBV5-1 and TRBJ1-2. The germline gives CDR1 SGHRS, CDR2 YFSETQ. The CDR3 length is 13 residues.

CDR3: CSARDGEKLFF. The chain carries TRBV20-1 and TRBJ1-4. Per the germline V gene, CDR1 is DFQATT and CDR2 is SNEGSKA (reference sequence). This CDR3 has 11 amino acids.

The rearrangement links TRBV3-1 to TRBJ1-5; TCRdb names TRBD1, which stays unverified in the absence of DNA. The V gene's germline CDR1 is LGHDT and CDR2 YNNKEL (reference sequence). The CDR3 sequence is 14 residues long. The CDR3 here is CASSQGNRDQPQHF.

The V and J genes are TRBV7-8 and TRBJ2-7; TCRdb calls TRBD2, which cannot be checked without DNA. From germline, CDR1 is SGHVS and CDR2 FQNEAQ. The CDR3 runs to 16 residues. The CDR3 loop is CASSFNNLRGGHEQYF.

This chain links TRBV12-3 or TRBV12-4 with TRBJ2-7; TCRdb's D call, TRBD2, is unchecked because there is no DNA. This CDR3 contains 14 residues. CDR3 protein: CASRPTSGGDEQYF.

The rearrangement links TRBV4-3 to TRBJ2-5; TCRdb reports TRBD2, a call that lacks DNA to check it against. CDR1 and CDR2 from the germline V gene are LGHNA and YSLEER. The CDR3 runs 16 residues. CDR3: CASSQDNDLRLGTQYF.

This rearrangement joins TRBV20-1 to TRBJ1-4; TCRdb calls TRBD1, which cannot be checked without DNA. The CDR3 length is 13 residues. Per germline, CDR1 DFQATT and CDR2 SNEGSKA (reference sequence). The CDR3 is CSATKVGVEKLFF.

The CDR3 reads CASSGRRSIQGETQYF. The J gene is TRBJ2-5, the V gene TRBV7-8; TCRdb selects TRBD1, and the lack of DNA leaves this call unchecked. Germline CDR1 SGHVS, CDR2 FQNEAQ. The CDR3 is 16 residues long.

This rearrangement joins TRBV11-2 to TRBJ2-7. The germline V gene encodes CDR1 SGHAT and CDR2 FQNNGV. The CDR3 has 14 residues. CDR3 region: CASSLMAGSYEQYF.

The gene calls are TRBV5-1 and TRBJ2-1; as DNA is missing, the TRBD2 call by TCRdb cannot be tested. The length of the CDR3 is 13 residues. Germline lookup yields CDR1 SGHRS and CDR2 YFSETQ. CDR3 loop: CASSPPPHNEQFF.

The CDR3 loop reads CASSLANEAAGYTF. The chain has TRBV5-1 and TRBJ1-2. Germline V gene sequence: CDR1 SGHRS, CDR2 YFSETQ. The length of the CDR3 is 14 residues.

The genes are TRBV12-3 or TRBV12-4 and TRBJ1-5. This CDR3 spans 15 amino acids. CDR3 sequence reads: CASSFRGRVDQPQHF.

The rearrangement joins TRBV4-1 to TRBJ2-1; TCRdb designates TRBD1, a call that cannot be tested without DNA. Per germline, CDR1 MGHRA and CDR2 YSYEKL. This CDR3 comprises 20 residues. The chain's CDR3 is CASSQVSTGIVLSSYNEQFF.

V usage is TRBV6-2 or TRBV6-3 and J usage is TRBJ2-1; TCRdb returns TRBD1, unconfirmable since there is no DNA. CDR3 length: 16 amino acids. Germline V gene data show CDR1 as MNHEY and CDR2 as SVGEGT. The CDR3 protein is CASSHSTGAGMNEQFF.

J is TRBJ2-1 and V is TRBV15; checking the TCRdb D call of TRBD2 is not possible without DNA. The CDR3 consists of 11 residues. Germline CDR1 and CDR2: LNHNV and YYDKDF (reference sequence). The chain's CDR3 is CATSNFWRVFF.

The V call is TRBV11-2, the J call TRBJ2-1. Looked up from germline, CDR1 is SGHAT and CDR2 is FQNNGV. The CDR3 contains 15 residues. The CDR3 here is CASSYSTSSYNEQFF. Supplemented by reference TRBV11-2 and TRBJ2-1, the full variable domain reads EAGVAQSPRYKIIEKRQSVAFWCNPISGHATLYWYQQILGQGPKLLIQFQNNGVVDDSQLPKDRFSAERLKGVDSTLKIQPAKLEDSAVYLCASSYSTSSYNEQFFGPGTRLTVL.

The J gene is TRBJ2-5, the V gene TRBV5-6. The CDR3 totals 17 residues. CDR1 and CDR2 (germline): SGHDT, YYEEEE. This CDR3 is CASSLGLNSPNQETQYF.

The J gene is TRBJ2-3, the V gene TRBV24-1; TCRdb gives TRBD1 as the D gene, but with no DNA this cannot be confirmed. The germline V gene encodes CDR1 KGHDR and CDR2 SFDVKD. The CDR3 covers 16 residues. CDR3 sequence: CATSDTTTGGEDTQYF.

V is TRBV12-3 or TRBV12-4 and J is TRBJ1-1; the D call of TRBD1 rests on TCRdb alone, since no DNA is present to check it. CDR3 length equals 15 residues. CDR3 protein: CASSPLWLTGTEAFF.